This record looks at one TCR beta chain sequence and its context. Subsets obtained from CD4+ cells comprised CD45RA+ naive and CD45RA-negative memory cells. These data belong to a study of shared clonotypes between healthy human individuals. The CDR3 is 17 residues long. V trimming: 5 bases; J trimming: 2 bases; junction bases outside the gene matches: 11. The germline gives CDR1 MDHEN, CDR2 SYDVKM. Sequencing was performed with immunoSEQ multiplex PCR; in TCRdb, only in-frame clones are kept and a portion is missing. The sample contains about 680,000 clones, approximately 79% of which appear only once.

This receptor was taken from a woman in her 30s in good health. The source material was memory CD4+ T cells sorted from blood. Subset reported: CD45RA-negative fraction. The rearrangement links TRBV28 to TRBJ1-1; 10 positions agree with TRBD1. The CDR3 sequence is CASSLLGTGDSNTEAFF. CDR3 nucleotides: TGTGCCAGCAGTCTCTTAGGGACAGGGGATTCTAACACTGAAGCTTTCTTT.